This entry describes one TCR beta chain. This record comes from a study of cytomegalovirus exposure and HLA in healthy donors. The CMV serostatus of this donor went unrecorded. PCR involved 60 Vbeta and 13 Jbeta primers. Libraries were prepared by immunoSEQ multiplex PCR; TCRdb keeps only in-frame clonotypes and omits some of them. The sample has roughly 120,000 clones, 80% seen once; the top ten hold 0.85% to 1.3%. CDR3 length: 17 residues. Germline V lookup: CDR1 SGHRS, CDR2 YFSETQ. Trimming cost V 4 bases and J 2 bases; bases outside gene matches: 11. This receptor was identified in a human donor in good health. The sample taken for sequencing was PBMCs. The J gene is TRBJ2-5, the V gene TRBV5-1; 10 bases fit TRBD2. The CDR3 reads CASSPGGLAGEQETQYF. The CDR3 DNA follows: TGCGCCAGCAGCCCGGGCGGGCTAGCGGGGGAGCAAGAGACCCAGTACTTC.